The 30 T cell receptor beta chains below come from one sample, sequenced in a study. TCRdb called the RT-PCR reads again in MiXCR, with one record for every CDR3 protein. Of more than 600,000 distinct CDR3 sequences listed, approximately 15% are singletons. Sequencing was done on a sample of memory CD4+ T cells from blood. All receptors come from a female donor in good health, serving as a healthy control.

This clonotype occurred a few times. V usage is TRBV5-4 and J usage is TRBJ2-5; D is uncertain. The V gene lost 2 bases and the J gene lost 3 bases, with 8 bases spanning the gap. Per germline, CDR1 SGHNT and CDR2 YYREEE (reference sequence). CDR3 size: 13 residues. Here the CDR3 DNA reads TGTGCCAGCAGCTTTTCTCTCGAAGAGACCCAGTACTTC. It codes for CASSFSLEETQYF.

This clonotype was counted between two and nine times. V is TRBV27 and J is TRBJ1-5; D is unresolved. CDR1 is MNHEY and CDR2 is SMNVEV in the germline V gene (reference sequence). The CDR3 covers 15 residues. V was shortened by 6 bases and J by 0 bases, with 12 bases between the two germline ends. CDR3 protein: CASRDGQASNQPQHF. As DNA, the CDR3 is TGTGCCAGCAGGGACGGTCAGGCTAGCAATCAGCCCCAGCATTTT.

The rearrangement links TRBV5-8 to TRBJ2-1, with TRBD2 matching 8 bases. The CDR3 has 17 amino acids. The V gene's germline CDR1 is SGHTS and CDR2 YDEGEE. J gave up 6 bases and V 1 base, and 12 bases lay outside the gene matches. CDR3 region: CASSLQDWGLVTNEQFF. CDR3 sequence (DNA): TGTGCCAGCAGCTTGCAAGATTGGGGACTAGTCACCAATGAGCAGTTCTTC.

This clonotype was counted many times. In nucleotides, the CDR3 is TGTGCCAGTAGAATGACAGGGGCACCTAATGAAAAACTGTTTTTT. This encodes CASRMTGAPNEKLFF. The chain uses TRBV6-5 and TRBJ1-4; 8 nucleotides match TRBD1. The germline gives CDR1 MNHEY, CDR2 SVGAGI. The CDR3 runs to 15 residues. Trimming took 9 bases from V and 3 from J; bases not matched to a gene: 9.

This clonotype was counted many times. DNA of the CDR3: TGTGCCAGCAGTCCGCTATATGGCTACACCTTC. Translated: CASSPLYGYTF. The V and J genes are TRBV12-3 or TRBV12-4 and TRBJ1-2; D not certain. Trimming stripped 5 bases from V and 5 bases from J, with 6 bases between. This CDR3 comprises 11 residues.

Ten or more counts support this clonotype. The gene calls are TRBV5-1 and TRBJ2-7; 9 bases align to TRBD2. In germline, CDR1 is SGHRS, CDR2 YFSETQ. V lost 1 base to trimming and J lost 0 bases; unmatched junction nucleotides: 5. CDR3 length: 16 amino acids. The CDR3 spells CASSLYSGGTSYEQYF. CDR3 in DNA: TGCGCCAGCAGCTTGTACAGCGGGGGGACCTCCTACGAGCAGTACTTC.

This clonotype was counted between two and nine times. CDR3 residues: CASTPPGIAANEQFF. CDR3 DNA: TGCGCCAGCACCCCGCCCGGGATTGCGGCTAATGAGCAGTTCTTC. This chain uses TRBV5-1 with TRBJ2-1, with D tentatively TRBD2 (5 bases). Germline lookup yields CDR1 SGHRS and CDR2 YFSETQ. V was cut by 6 bases and J by 7 bases, with 20 bases left in between. The CDR3 runs 15 residues.

This clonotype was seen repeatedly, ten times or more. The chain joins TRBV5-1 to TRBJ2-1, with 8 bases aligning to TRBD2. Germline CDR1 and CDR2: SGHRS and YFSETQ. The CDR3 is made up of 14 amino acids. The ends lost 7 bases at V and 6 bases at J; junction bases unmatched: 9. In DNA, the CDR3 is TGCGCCAGCGCGCCCCGGGGGGGGAGCAATGAGCAGTTCTTC. Protein sequence: CASAPRGGSNEQFF. The complete variable domain, with remaining parts taken from reference TRBV5-1 and TRBJ2-1, reads KAGVTQTPRYLIKTRGQQVTLSCSPISGHRSVSWYQQTPGQGLQFLFEYFSETQRNKGNFPGRFSGRQFSNSRSEMNVSTLELGDSALYLCASAPRGGSNEQFFGPGTRLTVL.

This chain uses TRBV6-5 with TRBJ1-2; TRBD1 agrees at 8 bases. Trimming at V came to 6 bases and at J to 0 bases, leaving 9 bases not matched to a gene. Per the germline V gene, CDR1 is MNHEY and CDR2 is SVGAGI. This CDR3 is built from 16 residues. The DNA of the CDR3 is TGTGCCAGCAGCCCCGGGACAGGTCTTTCTAACTATGGCTACACCTTC. This gives the protein CASSPGTGLSNYGYTF.

This chain links TRBV4-3 with TRBJ1-3; D gene uncertain. Germline CDR1 and CDR2: LGHNA and YSLEER. This CDR3 has 17 amino acids. The ends were cut back, 3 bases at V and 2 bases at J, with 17 bases in the middle. The CDR3 loop reads CASSHLLREGTGNTIYF. Written as DNA, the CDR3 is TGCGCCAGCAGCCATCTCCTTCGGGAGGGAACTGGAAACACCATATATTTT.

This clonotype occurred a few times. The rearrangement joins TRBV9 to TRBJ1-6; TRBD1 agrees at 9 bases. With 0 bases clipped from V and 8 bases from J, the junction kept 3 bases outside the gene matches. Germline V gene lookup returns CDR1 SGDLS and CDR2 YYNGEE. CDR3 size: 15 residues. CDR3 sequence: CASSVEGTGHSPLHF. For the CDR3, the DNA is TGTGCCAGCAGCGTAGAAGGGACAGGGCATTCACCCCTCCACTTT. Supplemented by reference TRBV9 and TRBJ1-6, the full variable domain reads DSGVTQTPKHLITATGQRVTLRCSPRSGDLSVYWYQQSLDQGLQFLIQYYNGEERAKGNILERFSAQQFPDLHSELNLSSLELGDSALYFCASSVEGTGHSPLHFGNGTRLTVT.

This chain connects TRBV5-1 to TRBJ1-2; D not certain. The CDR3 totals 16 residues. The V gene's germline CDR1 is SGHRS and CDR2 YFSETQ. With 1 base removed from V and 0 bases from J, the gap between germline ends came to 13 bases. The CDR3 DNA is TGCGCCAGCAGCTTGTATGTCAGCTCTACTAACTATGGCTACACCTTC. Translation: CASSLYVSSTNYGYTF. The entire variable domain, with the rest obtained from reference TRBV5-1 and TRBJ1-2, is as follows: KAGVTQTPRYLIKTRGQQVTLSCSPISGHRSVSWYQQTPGQGLQFLFEYFSETQRNKGNFPGRFSGRQFSNSRSEMNVSTLELGDSALYLCASSLYVSSTNYGYTFGSGTRLTVV.

The table lists this clonotype with many counts. The rearrangement joins TRBV29-1 to TRBJ1-2; 8 bases are a match to TRBD1. Per the germline V gene, CDR1 is SQVTM and CDR2 is ANQGSEA. This CDR3 has 15 amino acids. Trimming removed 7 bases from V and 6 bases from J; junction bases left unmatched: 16. The CDR3: CSGNTGSSGGDGYTF. The CDR3 bases are TGCAGCGGTAATACAGGATCTTCAGGGGGCGATGGCTACACCTTC.

This clonotype has more than one count but fewer than ten. The chain recombines TRBV12-3 or TRBV12-4 with TRBJ2-2; D gene unclear. The CDR3 has 15 residues. V was shortened by 3 bases and J by 0 bases, with 8 bases between the two germline ends. The CDR3 loop reads CASSFQLTNTGELFF. The CDR3 coding sequence is TGTGCCAGCAGTTTTCAGCTGACGAACACCGGGGAGCTGTTTTTT.

This clonotype was seen a handful of times. The chain recombines TRBV19 with TRBJ2-2; no firm D call. The germline V gene has CDR1 LNHDA and CDR2 SQIVND (reference sequence). This CDR3 is 17 amino acids long. V dropped 2 bases and J dropped 2 bases, with 15 bases sitting between them. As DNA, the CDR3 is TGTGCCAGTAGTATAATCCCGGGTAGGACCAACACCGGGGAGCTGTTTTTT. This translates into CASSIIPGRTNTGELFF.

This clonotype was seen a handful of times. The chain carries TRBV15 and TRBJ1-5; possible D gene TRBD1, 6 bases. Germline CDR1 reads LNHNV; CDR2 reads YYDKDF (reference sequence). This CDR3 region has 15 residues. Trimming cost V 2 bases and J 4 bases, with 12 bases left between them. The CDR3, as DNA: TGTGCCACCAGCAGACAGGGGCGACCAAATCAGCCCCAGCATTTT. It is translated as CATSRQGRPNQPQHF.

This clonotype was recorded many times. The chain joins TRBV6-1 to TRBJ2-1; 9 bases match TRBD2. The length of the CDR3 is 16 residues. The V gene end was trimmed by 6 bases and the J gene end by 2 bases; junction bases not matched to a gene: 8. The germline V gene has CDR1 MNHNS and CDR2 SASEGT. CDR3 in DNA: TGTGCCAGCAGCGTCAGTAGCGGGAGCCCCTACAATGAGCAGTTCTTC. This gives the protein CASSVSSGSPYNEQFF.

This chain joins TRBV5-6 and TRBJ2-4, with TRBD2 matching 10 bases. This CDR3 has 15 amino acids. The V gene end was trimmed by 4 bases and the J gene end by 6 bases; junction bases not matched to a gene: 7. The germline gives CDR1 SGHDT, CDR2 YYEEEE. The CDR3 DNA is TGTGCCAGCAGCCCCGTAGCGGGAGGTCCAAACATTCAGTACTTC. Residues: CASSPVAGGPNIQYF.

In DNA form, the CDR3 reads TGTGCCTGGAGCCAGGGGGCCGACGAGCAGTACTTC. Translation: CAWSQGADEQYF. J is TRBJ2-7 and V is TRBV30; TRBD1 matches at 8 bases. Germline values: CDR1 GTSNPN, CDR2 SVGIG (reference sequence). Germline trimming cut 3 bases from V and 5 bases from J; bases unmatched to any gene: 3. This CDR3 has 12 residues.

The chain uses TRBV11-1 and TRBJ2-1; 7 nucleotides match TRBD2. Germline CDR1 reads SGHAT; CDR2 reads FQDESV (reference sequence). This CDR3 comprises 12 residues. The V segment lost 4 bases and the J segment 10 bases; nucleotides outside the gene matches: 4. The CDR3 is CASSSSGLEQFF. CDR3 bases: TGTGCCAGCAGCTCTAGCGGACTAGAGCAGTTCTTC.

There are a few counts of this clonotype. This chain uses TRBV29-1 with TRBJ1-2; D unclear. CDR1 is SQVTM and CDR2 is ANQGSEA in the germline V gene. There are 13 residues in the CDR3. V was pared by 0 bases and J by 2 bases, with 7 bases between. As DNA, the CDR3 is TGCAGCGTTGAAGAACCGGGGAACTATGGCTACACCTTC. Protein product: CSVEEPGNYGYTF.

V usage is TRBV20-1 and J usage is TRBJ1-2; D not certain. V was shortened by 5 bases and J by 6 bases, with 10 bases between the two germline ends. Germline CDR1 and CDR2: DFQATT and SNEGSKA (reference sequence). This CDR3 contains 11 residues. The DNA for the CDR3 is TGCAGTGCTCCAGAGAACGATGGCTACACCTTC. Translated, it gives CSAPENDGYTF.

This clonotype was observed many times. The V and J genes are TRBV5-1 and TRBJ2-5; 8 bases align to TRBD1. Germline V gives CDR1 SGHRS, CDR2 YFSETQ. The CDR3 loop spans 15 amino acids. V lost 2 bases to trimming and J lost 0 bases; unmatched junction nucleotides: 3. The chain's CDR3 is CASSFDRGHQETQYF. In DNA, the CDR3 is TGCGCCAGCAGCTTCGACAGGGGCCACCAAGAGACCCAGTACTTC. The full variable domain, in which reference TRBV5-1 and TRBJ2-5 provide the parts outside the CDR3, is KAGVTQTPRYLIKTRGQQVTLSCSPISGHRSVSWYQQTPGQGLQFLFEYFSETQRNKGNFPGRFSGRQFSNSRSEMNVSTLELGDSALYLCASSFDRGHQETQYFGPGTRLLVL.

The table lists this clonotype with a few counts. This chain links TRBV11-2 with TRBJ2-1; 11 bases fit TRBD2. Germline loops: CDR1 SGHAT, CDR2 FQNNGV. With 5 bases clipped from V and 9 bases from J, the junction kept 15 bases outside the gene matches. The CDR3 has 17 amino acids. CDR3 sequence reads: CASSTQRGSGRAGEQFF. The CDR3, as DNA: TGTGCCAGCAGCACCCAAAGGGGTAGCGGGAGGGCCGGTGAGCAGTTCTTC.

Regarding this clonotype: Being one base from a much bigger clone, this may be a read error. V gene TRBV28 combines with J gene TRBJ1-5; the match to TRBD1 covers 9 bases. CDR1 and CDR2 from the germline V gene are MDHEN and SYDVKM. The junction had 3 bases not matched to a gene; V was cut back by 6 bases and J by 0 bases. The CDR3 is 15 amino acids. In DNA form, the CDR3 reads TGTGCCAGCAGGTGGGGACAGGGTAGCAATCAGCCCCAGCATTTT. It translates to CASRWGQGSNQPQHF.

This clonotype has more than one count but fewer than ten. The chain uses TRBV20-1 and TRBJ2-1, with D perhaps matching TRBD1 or TRBD2 (7 bases each). Germline loops: CDR1 DFQATT, CDR2 SNEGSKA (reference sequence). V was cut by 3 bases and J by 7 bases, with 16 bases left in between. The CDR3 length is 14 residues. The DNA of the CDR3 is TGCAGTGCTAGTGCGCAGGGGGGGCGGAATGAGCAGTTCTTC. It yields the protein CSASAQGGRNEQFF.

This clonotype was detected only a few times. This chain connects TRBV10-1 to TRBJ1-2; D is unclear. The CDR3 loop spans 14 amino acids. In germline, CDR1 is WNHNN, CDR2 SYGVQD (reference sequence). Trimming pared 4 bases from V and 6 bases from J, leaving 15 bases between. CDR3 DNA sequence: TGCGCCAGCAGTGGGGGATCCAACATCCATGGCTACACCTTC. It specifies CASSGGSNIHGYTF.

The sample holds many counts of this clonotype. The chain joins TRBV12-3 or TRBV12-4 to TRBJ2-3; the match to TRBD2 covers 9 bases. The CDR3 loop spans 17 amino acids. The trim removed 4 bases at V and 0 bases at J, leaving 8 bases unmatched. The CDR3: CASSWGLAASSTDTQYF. The CDR3 DNA is TGTGCCAGCAGTTGGGGACTAGCAGCTTCTAGCACAGATACGCAGTATTTT.

This clonotype has more than one count but fewer than ten. The J gene is TRBJ2-1, the V gene TRBV15; possibly TRBD1 for D (7 bases). This CDR3 comprises 17 residues. Germline loops: CDR1 LNHNV, CDR2 YYDKDF (reference sequence). The germline V and J ends were trimmed by 3 bases and 9 bases, with 24 bases remaining between them. CDR3 amino acids: CATSRTTRGTEKGEQFF. The CDR3 nucleotides are TGTGCCACCAGCAGGACTACCCGGGGGACAGAAAAGGGTGAGCAGTTCTTC. Complete variable domain (other parts from reference TRBV15 and TRBJ2-1): DAMVIQNPRYQVTQFGKPVTLSCSQTLNHNVMYWYQQKSSQAPKLLFHYYDKDFNNEADTPDNFQSRRPNTSFCFLDIRSPGLGDTAMYLCATSRTTRGTEKGEQFFGPGTRLTVL.

The table lists this clonotype with many counts. The rearrangement uses TRBV6-5 and TRBJ2-7; D gene unclear. The CDR3 is 13 amino acids. Germline CDR1 is MNHEY and CDR2 is SVGAGI. V lost 6 bases and J 3 bases, leaving 12 bases between the germline ends. The CDR3 reads CASRNAGFYEQYF. CDR3 coding DNA: TGTGCCAGCAGAAACGCCGGGTTCTACGAGCAGTACTTC.